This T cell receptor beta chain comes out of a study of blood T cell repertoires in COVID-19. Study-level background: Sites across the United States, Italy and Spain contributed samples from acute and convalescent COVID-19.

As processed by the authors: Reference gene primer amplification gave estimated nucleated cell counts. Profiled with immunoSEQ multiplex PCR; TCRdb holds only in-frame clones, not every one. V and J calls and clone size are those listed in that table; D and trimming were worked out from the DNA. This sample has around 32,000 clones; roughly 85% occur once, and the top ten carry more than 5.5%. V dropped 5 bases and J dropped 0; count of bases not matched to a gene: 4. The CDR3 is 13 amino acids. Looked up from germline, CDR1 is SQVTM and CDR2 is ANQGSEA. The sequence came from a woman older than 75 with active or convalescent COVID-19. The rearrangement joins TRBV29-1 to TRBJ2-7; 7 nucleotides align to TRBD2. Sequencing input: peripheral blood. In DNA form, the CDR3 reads TGCAGCGTTCTAGCGGAGAGCTCCTACGAGCAGTACTTC. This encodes CSVLAESSYEQYF.